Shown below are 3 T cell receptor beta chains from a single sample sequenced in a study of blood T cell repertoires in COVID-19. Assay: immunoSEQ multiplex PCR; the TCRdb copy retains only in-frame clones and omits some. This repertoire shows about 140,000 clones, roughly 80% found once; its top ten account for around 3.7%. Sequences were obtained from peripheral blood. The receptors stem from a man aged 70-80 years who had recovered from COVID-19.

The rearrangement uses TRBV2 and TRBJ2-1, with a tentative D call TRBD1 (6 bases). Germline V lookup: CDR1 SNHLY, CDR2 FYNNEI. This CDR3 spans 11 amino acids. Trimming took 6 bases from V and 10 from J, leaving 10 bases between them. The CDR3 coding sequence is TGTGCCAGCAGCGAGACAGGAGAGCAGTTCTTC. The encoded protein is CASSETGEQFF.

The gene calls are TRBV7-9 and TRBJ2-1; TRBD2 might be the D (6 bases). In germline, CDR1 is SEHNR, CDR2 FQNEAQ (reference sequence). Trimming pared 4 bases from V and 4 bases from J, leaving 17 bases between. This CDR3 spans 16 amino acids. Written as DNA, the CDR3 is TGTGCCAGCAGCTACAGAGGCGGAGCGGGTTACAATGAGCAGTTCTTC. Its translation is CASSYRGGAGYNEQFF.

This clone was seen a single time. This chain's CDR3 is CASSLTGVQETQYF. CDR3 in DNA: TGTGCCAGCAGCTTGACAGGGGTCCAAGAGACCCAGTACTTC. This rearrangement joins TRBV7-3 to TRBJ2-5; 8 bases are a match to TRBD1. J lost 1 base, V lost 3 bases, and 1 base had no gene match. Germline V gene data show CDR1 as SGHTA and CDR2 as FQGTGA. The CDR3 sequence is 14 residues long. Full variable domain (missing parts from reference TRBV7-3 and TRBJ2-5): GAGVSQTPSNKVTEKGKYVELRCDPISGHTALYWYRQSLGQGPEFLIYFQGTGAADDSGLPNDRFFAVRPEGSVSTLKIQRTERGDSAVYLCASSLTGVQETQYFGPGTRLLVL.